These 28 T cell receptor beta chains were all obtained from the same sample, sequenced in a study of cytomegalovirus exposure and HLA in healthy donors. 13 Jbeta primers and 60 Vbeta primers were used for the PCR. This table comes from immunoSEQ multiplex PCR, and its TCRdb copy is limited to in-frame clones, with some not included. The data show around 120,000 clones, approximately 72% seen once. Sequencing was done on a sample of PBMCs. These receptors were obtained from a human donor in good health.

V and J are TRBV6-5 and TRBJ1-5; D may be TRBD1 (5 bases). V lost 0 bases, J lost 6 bases, and 9 bases lay in between. CDR1 is MNHEY, CDR2 SVGAGI, per germline. The length of the CDR3 is 14 residues. The CDR3 DNA reads TGTGCCAGCAGTTACTCGCAGGGTACTCAGCCCCAGCATTTT. Translated, it gives CASSYSQGTQPQHF.

This clone was picked up a small number of times. The rearrangement uses TRBV27 and TRBJ2-7, with a possible D match to TRBD1 (5 bases). Trimming cost V 0 bases and J 5 bases, with 17 bases left between them. The CDR3 spans 16 residues. The germline CDR1 and CDR2 sequences are MNHEY and SMNVEV (reference sequence). The CDR3 here is CASSLSPGLGLDEQYF. CDR3 nucleotides: TGTGCCAGCAGTTTATCCCCAGGGTTGGGGCTCGACGAGCAGTACTTC.

V and J are TRBV4-3 and TRBJ2-6, with TRBD1 as a possible D gene (6 bases). V lost 1 base to trimming and J lost 1 base, with 20 bases between them. The CDR3 spans 20 residues. Germline V gene sequence: CDR1 LGHNA, CDR2 YSLEER. CDR3 amino acids: CASSQALHRGTPSGANVLTF. The CDR3 coding sequence is TGCGCCAGCAGCCAAGCTCTCCATAGAGGGACACCTTCTGGGGCCAACGTCCTGACTTTC.

The chain links TRBV27 to TRBJ1-5; 7 positions match TRBD1. The CDR3 sequence is 12 residues long. Trimming at V came to 7 bases and at J to 4 bases, leaving 1 base not matched to a gene. Germline V CDR1 and CDR2: MNHEY, SMNVEV (reference sequence). The CDR3 sequence: CASTTGNQPQHF. The CDR3 DNA is TGTGCCAGCACGACAGGGAATCAGCCCCAGCATTTT.

V gene TRBV19 combines with J gene TRBJ1-1; the D gene is possibly TRBD1 (5 bases). This CDR3 is 14 amino acids long. The germline CDR1 and CDR2 sequences are LNHDA and SQIVND (reference sequence). Deletions cut 6 bases from V and 2 bases from J, with 13 bases between. CDR3 nucleotide sequence: TGTGCCAGTAGAGTATCCCAGGGTAACACTGAAGCTTTCTTT. Encoded protein: CASRVSQGNTEAFF.

The chain couples TRBV7-2 to TRBJ2-1, with TRBD2 matching 10 bases. Losses at the gene ends were 9 bases for V and 0 bases for J; bases not matched to a gene: 14. Germline CDR1 is SGHTA and CDR2 is FQGNSA. This CDR3 contains 18 residues. CDR3 residues: CASVRRTSGRSSYNEQFF. The CDR3 bases are TGTGCCAGTGTCCGTCGGACTAGCGGAAGAAGCTCCTACAATGAGCAGTTCTTC.

This rearrangement joins TRBV5-6 to TRBJ2-3, with 7 bases that match TRBD2. After removal of 0 bases from V and 0 bases from J, the junction contained 4 bases not matched to a gene. The CDR3 covers 16 residues. Germline V gene sequence: CDR1 SGHDT, CDR2 YYEEEE. CDR3: CASSLAGRESTDTQYF. The CDR3 DNA follows: TGTGCCAGCAGCTTGGCCGGGCGGGAGAGCACAGATACGCAGTATTTT.

The chain uses TRBV6-6 and TRBJ2-5; 9 nucleotides match TRBD1. CDR1 and CDR2 from the germline V gene are MNHNY and SVGAGI (reference sequence). Trimming took 6 bases from V and 5 from J; bases not matched to a gene: 10. There are 15 residues in the CDR3. The CDR3 loop is CASSRITGGTETQYF. Here the CDR3 DNA reads TGTGCCAGCAGCCGAATTACAGGGGGCACTGAGACCCAGTACTTC.

This clone turned up a few times. The CDR3 region is CASSEVSLPAYEQYF. The CDR3 nucleotides read TGTGCCAGCAGTGAGGTGAGCCTACCCGCCTACGAGCAGTACTTC. The chain carries TRBV6-1 and TRBJ2-7; D gene ambiguous. This CDR3 contains 15 residues. Per the germline V gene, CDR1 is MNHNS and CDR2 is SASEGT. Trimming stripped 3 bases from V and 2 bases from J, with 14 bases between.

The rearrangement links TRBV2 to TRBJ2-7, with D perhaps matching TRBD2 (6 bases). Germline V lookup: CDR1 SNHLY, CDR2 FYNNEI. The CDR3 sequence is 14 residues long. The V gene lost 6 bases and the J gene lost 9 bases, with 21 bases spanning the gap. CDR3 DNA sequence: TGTGCCAGCAGCCCCAAGGCGGGGATTTCTGTGCAGTACTTC. Its translation is CASSPKAGISVQYF. The full variable domain, with the rest looked up from reference TRBV2 and TRBJ2-7, is EPEVTQTPSHQVTQMGQEVILRCVPISNHLYFYWYRQILGQKVEFLVSFYNNEISEKSEIFDDQFSVERPDGSNFTLKIRSTKLEDSAMYFCASSPKAGISVQYFGPGTRLTVT.

This rearrangement joins TRBV9 to TRBJ2-6; TRBD1 matches at 9 bases. From germline, CDR1 is SGDLS and CDR2 YYNGEE. Trimming at V came to 2 bases and at J to 2 bases, leaving 5 bases not matched to a gene. The CDR3 loop spans 17 amino acids. CDR3 coding DNA: TGTGCCAGCAGCGTTATTACAGGGGGCGCTGGGGCCAACGTCCTGACTTTC. Amino acids: CASSVITGGAGANVLTF. The full variable domain, its missing parts supplied by reference TRBV9 and TRBJ2-6, is DSGVTQTPKHLITATGQRVTLRCSPRSGDLSVYWYQQSLDQGLQFLIQYYNGEERAKGNILERFSAQQFPDLHSELNLSSLELGDSALYFCASSVITGGAGANVLTFGAGSRLTVL.

The genes are TRBV4-2 and TRBJ2-5; TRBD1 is a possible D gene (5 bases). Trimming left V 0 bases short and J 3 bases short, with 14 bases between. This CDR3 spans 16 amino acids. CDR1 and CDR2 from the germline V gene are LGHNA and YNFKEQ. In DNA form, the CDR3 reads TGTGCCAGCAGCCAAGATGGAAGGGGTCGGGAAGAGACCCAGTACTTC. It encodes CASSQDGRGREETQYF.

This chain connects TRBV9 to TRBJ2-1, with TRBD2 matching 9 bases. CDR1 is SGDLS and CDR2 is YYNGEE in the germline V gene. V lost 0 bases, J lost 8 bases, and 3 bases stayed unmatched. This CDR3 comprises 14 residues. CDR3 nucleotides: TGTGCCAGCAGCGTAGGGATAGCGGGGGATGAGCAGTTCTTC. Protein: CASSVGIAGDEQFF.

This clone has a handful of counts. V and J are TRBV2 and TRBJ1-2; a weak D match, TRBD1 (5 bases). The CDR3 covers 14 residues. Germline CDR1 SNHLY, CDR2 FYNNEI. Deletions cut 0 bases from V and 7 bases from J, with 12 bases between. CDR3 residues: CASSEADRPAGYTF. The CDR3 coding sequence is TGTGCCAGCAGTGAAGCCGACAGACCCGCTGGCTACACCTTC.

The V and J genes are TRBV19 and TRBJ1-5, with a weak D call TRBD1 (6 bases). The CDR3 contains 14 residues. V was pared by 6 bases and J by 6 bases, with 15 bases between. The germline V gene encodes CDR1 LNHDA and CDR2 SQIVND (reference sequence). Here the CDR3 DNA reads TGTGCCAGTAGAGAACAGGGATGGGGTCAGCCCCAGCATTTT. It is translated as CASREQGWGQPQHF.

V is TRBV10-3 and J is TRBJ2-5, with D possibly matching TRBD2 (5 bases). The CDR3 has 15 amino acids. V was clipped by 3 bases and J by 1 base, with 12 bases between them. Germline CDR1 is ENHRY and CDR2 is SYGVKD. The CDR3 DNA reads TGTGCCATCAGTGACCCCAGAGGGCCCCAAGAGACCCAGTACTTC. Protein product: CAISDPRGPQETQYF.

J is TRBJ2-5 and V is TRBV28; 7 bases are a match to TRBD1. V lost 6 bases, J lost 7 bases, and 8 bases stayed unmatched. Germline V CDR1 and CDR2: MDHEN, SYDVKM. This CDR3 region has 13 residues. The DNA of the CDR3 is TGTGCCAGCAGGTCGACAGGGATGGGGACCCAGTACTTC. The encoded protein is CASRSTGMGTQYF.

The CDR3 DNA follows: TGCGCCAGCAGCCAAGCCCGTGTACACGACACCGGGGAGCTGTTTTTT. This codes for CASSQARVHDTGELFF. The J gene is TRBJ2-2, the V gene TRBV4-1; the D is unclear. V lost 1 base and J 3 bases, leaving 12 bases between the germline ends. CDR1 and CDR2 (germline): MGHRA, YSYEKL. There are 16 residues in the CDR3.

This sequence joins TRBV29-1 and TRBJ2-5; perhaps TRBD1 as D (6 bases). Germline CDR1 and CDR2: SQVTM and ANQGSEA. CDR3 length equals 12 residues. Trimming took off 4 bases at V and 3 bases at J, with 9 bases between the two ends. The CDR3 DNA reads TGCAGCGTTGGGCAGGGGAAAGAGACCCAGTACTTC. It specifies CSVGQGKETQYF.

This chain connects TRBV9 to TRBJ2-6; 8 bases fit TRBD1. Germline CDR1 SGDLS, CDR2 YYNGEE. The CDR3 is made up of 16 amino acids. The J segment lost 4 bases and the V segment lost 5 bases, leaving 8 bases of the junction unmatched. The DNA for the CDR3 is TGTGCCAGCAGTGACTGGACAGGGTCCGGGGCCAACGTCCTGACTTTC. Its protein product is CASSDWTGSGANVLTF.

The CDR3 is CASSAQGAAGELFF. The DNA for the CDR3 is TGCGCCAGCAGTGCACAGGGGGCGGCCGGGGAGCTGTTTTTT. This rearrangement joins TRBV10-1 to TRBJ2-2; 9 bases line up with TRBD1. Germline V gene data show CDR1 as WNHNN and CDR2 as SYGVQD (reference sequence). The CDR3 is made up of 14 amino acids. Losses at the gene ends were 4 bases for V and 6 bases for J; bases not matched to a gene: 3.

The chain carries TRBV29-1 and TRBJ2-5, with D possibly TRBD1 on 6 matching bases. V shed 6 bases and J shed 2 bases, with 13 bases lying between them. The CDR3 totals 13 residues. The V gene's germline CDR1 is SQVTM and CDR2 ANQGSEA. CDR3 in amino acids: CSVPRGGQETQYF. CDR3 nucleotides: TGCAGCGTGCCCAGGGGCGGACAAGAGACCCAGTACTTC.

The V call is TRBV19, the J call TRBJ1-5; no firm D call. CDR1 and CDR2 (germline): LNHDA, SQIVND (reference sequence). The CDR3 contains 15 residues. V lost 9 bases and J lost 2, with 17 bases in between. Here the CDR3 reads CASSTDSGGNQPQHF. CDR3 DNA: TGTGCCAGCTCGACGGACTCAGGAGGCAATCAGCCCCAGCATTTT.

The chain combines TRBV28 with TRBJ2-1; a possible D gene is TRBD1 (6 bases). V lost 8 bases to trimming and J lost 3 bases, with 17 bases between them. Germline V gene data show CDR1 as MDHEN and CDR2 as SYDVKM. The CDR3 consists of 15 residues. Here the CDR3 reads CASGRGTPSYNEQFF. CDR3 nucleotide sequence: TGTGCCAGCGGAAGGGGGACACCCAGCTACAATGAGCAGTTCTTC.

The V and J genes are TRBV18 and TRBJ1-5; 7 positions match TRBD1. Germline CDR1 is KGHSH and CDR2 is LQKENI. The CDR3 covers 14 residues. Trimming at V came to 3 bases and at J to 1 base, leaving 0 bases not matched to a gene. The CDR3 coding sequence is TGTGCCAGCTCACCGGGACAGAGCAATCAGCCCCAGCATTTT. It translates to CASSPGQSNQPQHF.

The chain joins TRBV9 to TRBJ1-1, with 7 bases aligning to TRBD1. CDR3 length equals 16 residues. The germline V gene encodes CDR1 SGDLS and CDR2 YYNGEE. The ends lost 0 bases at V and 6 bases at J; junction bases unmatched: 11. The CDR3 loop reads CASSVGTGGPQAEAFF. The CDR3 DNA is TGTGCCAGCAGCGTAGGGACAGGAGGTCCCCAGGCTGAAGCTTTCTTT.

The chain links TRBV7-8 to TRBJ2-7; maybe TRBD1 (8 bases). Trimming removed 5 bases at V and 13 bases at J, with 27 bases between. The germline CDR1 and CDR2 sequences are SGHVS and FQNEAQ. The CDR3 sequence is 15 residues long. The CDR3 DNA sequence: TGTGCCAGCAGCCCTACAGGGGGGAGGGGGCTAGAATATTACTTC. Its protein product is CASSPTGGRGLEYYF.

The chain links TRBV5-1 to TRBJ1-5; maybe TRBD1 (6 bases). V was cut by 0 bases and J by 5 bases, with 21 bases left in between. This CDR3 has 18 residues. Germline lookup yields CDR1 SGHRS and CDR2 YFSETQ. This chain's CDR3 is CASSLDRDTLQLDQPQHF. The CDR3, as DNA: TGCGCCAGCAGCTTGGACCGGGACACCCTTCAGTTGGATCAGCCCCAGCATTTT.